This T cell receptor (beta chain) stems from a study of blood T cell repertoires in COVID-19. Turning to the study itself: Researchers got acute and convalescent COVID-19 samples from the United States, Italy and Spain.

The length of the CDR3 is 15 residues. The ends lost 4 bases at V and 2 bases at J; junction bases unmatched: 8. Germline loops: CDR1 SGHNT, CDR2 YYREEE (reference sequence). Original processing methods: Using reference gene primer amplification, nucleated cell counts were estimated. Sequenced by immunoSEQ multiplex PCR; TCRdb stores in-frame clones only, minus some. The V and J calls and the clone size are those of that table, but D and trimming were determined from the DNA. The sample yields around 150,000 clones, 85% to 90% seen once. This receptor was obtained from a woman in her forties with acute or convalescent COVID-19. V and J are TRBV5-4 and TRBJ2-5; 7 bases align to TRBD1. The source material was peripheral blood. In DNA form, the CDR3 reads TGTGCCAGCAGCACGCCTCAGGGGGTTCAAGAGACCCAGTACTTC. This gives the protein CASSTPQGVQETQYF.